The 10 T cell receptor beta chains given below trace back to one sample, sequenced in a study of T-cell reconstitution after alpha-beta-depleted transplantation in children (dated by TCRdb to 2016 to 2017). The library was built by means of PCR. Instrument used: Illumina HiSeq 2500. Molecular barcoding was employed in the preparation of TCR libraries, with unique molecular identifiers being used to normalize TCRbeta repertoire quantification. In TCRdb, the public reads were trimmed at Q25 with fastp and aligned with MiXCR, with productive beta chains retained. Duplicate CDR3 protein sequences are folded into a single record with the most common DNA and genes. The sample has about 140,000 distinct CDR3 sequences on record, about 9% of them singletons. The ten largest clones take up 15% to 20% of the sample. The label giving this sample's treatment or condition can be read as: allogeneic hematopoietic cell transplantation with graft depleted of TCRalphabeta T cells and CD19 B cells.

Sample: PBMCs, mostly from graft donor cells, taken 180 days after TCRalphabeta/CD19-depleted stem cell transplant. The source is a female patient aged 2-15 years who had a stem cell transplant for congenital amegakaryocytic thrombocytopenia, so the T cells may come from the graft donor.

This clonotype occurred a few times. The chain recombines TRBV7-9 with TRBJ1-2; D is perhaps TRBD1 (6 bases). Per germline, CDR1 SEHNR and CDR2 FQNEAQ (reference sequence). This CDR3 is built from 13 residues. With 7 bases removed from V and 8 bases from J, the gap between germline ends came to 17 bases. This CDR3 is CASNSRGARGYTF. The CDR3 DNA sequence: TGTGCCAGCAATTCCCGGGGGGCGCGCGGCTACACCTTC. The variable domain in full, completed from reference TRBV7-9 and TRBJ1-2, reads DTGVSQNPRHKITKRGQNVTFRCDPISEHNRLYWYRQTLGQGPEFLTYFQNEAQLEKSRLLSDRFSAERPKGSFSTLEIQRTEQGDSAMYLCASNSRGARGYTFGSGTRLTVV.

This clonotype has ten or more counts. The genes are TRBV7-6 and TRBJ1-1, with D perhaps matching TRBD1 (6 bases). CDR3 length: 15 residues. The V and J ends lost 6 bases and 1 base respectively, with 15 bases between them. The germline gives CDR1 SGHVS, CDR2 FNYEAQ. In nucleotides, the CDR3 is TGTGCCAGCAGTCTATCCCCACAGGGGAACACTGAAGCTTTCTTT. It encodes CASSLSPQGNTEAFF.

This clonotype has ten or more counts. This chain links TRBV7-3 with TRBJ2-3; no firm D call. The CDR3 has 14 residues. V gave up 3 bases and J gave up 0 bases, with 7 bases separating them. CDR1 is SGHTA and CDR2 is FQGTGA in the germline V gene. CDR3 amino acids: CASSLVPSTDTQYF. The CDR3, as DNA: TGTGCCAGCAGCTTGGTACCTAGCACAGATACGCAGTATTTT.

This clonotype has a count of ten or more. CDR3: CASSLFGGDSYEQYF. DNA for the CDR3: TGTGCCAGCAGCTTATTCGGAGGGGACTCCTACGAGCAGTACTTC. The chain joins TRBV7-2 to TRBJ2-7, with a possible D match to TRBD2 (6 bases). V lost 2 bases to trimming and J lost 0 bases, with 11 bases between them. CDR3 size: 15 residues. Germline values: CDR1 SGHTA, CDR2 FQGNSA.

This clonotype was recorded many times. The chain is built from TRBV29-1 and TRBJ1-1; D is unresolved. V was trimmed by 5 bases and J by 1 base, leaving 5 bases between them. The CDR3 has 11 residues. Germline V gene data show CDR1 as SQVTM and CDR2 as ANQGSEA. The DNA of the CDR3 is TGCAGCGTTTCCAGGAACACTGAAGCTTTCTTT. The encoded protein is CSVSRNTEAFF.

There are a few counts of this clonotype. The rearrangement links TRBV28 to TRBJ2-7; 12 nucleotides align to TRBD1. CDR3 size: 15 residues. Germline CDR1 is MDHEN and CDR2 is SYDVKM. V shed 4 bases, J shed 6 bases, and the junction held 7 bases outside the gene matches. In DNA form, the CDR3 reads TGTGCCAGCAGTTCCCCGGGACAGGGGGCTCTCGAGCAGTACTTC. Protein sequence: CASSSPGQGALEQYF.

In its sample, this clonotype is medium-sized. The genes are TRBV4-3 and TRBJ1-1; 7 positions agree with TRBD1. CDR1 and CDR2 from the germline V gene are LGHNA and YSLEER. The length of the CDR3 is 14 residues. With V trimmed by 4 bases and J by 3 bases, 5 bases remained unmatched. CDR3 DNA: TGCGCCAGCAGCCCGACAGGGCCTGACACTGAAGCTTTCTTT. Residues: CASSPTGPDTEAFF.

Here the CDR3 reads CASSLPGQTREQYF. For the CDR3, the DNA is TGTGCCAGCAGTTTACCGGGACAGACTCGGGAGCAGTACTTC. The V and J genes are TRBV28 and TRBJ2-7, with TRBD1 matching 7 bases. This CDR3 contains 14 residues. V lost 2 bases to trimming and J lost 7 bases; unmatched junction nucleotides: 8. CDR1 MDHEN and CDR2 SYDVKM come from the germline V gene.

This chain links TRBV18 with TRBJ1-3, with 8 nucleotides matching TRBD1. V gave up 2 bases and J gave up 8 bases; unmatched junction bases: 2. Looked up from germline, CDR1 is KGHSH and CDR2 is LQKENI. This CDR3 comprises 13 residues. DNA for the CDR3: TGTGCCAGCTCACCAGGGACAGGTGACACCATATATTTT. Amino acid sequence: CASSPGTGDTIYF.

This clonotype has ten or more counts. The rearrangement joins TRBV28 to TRBJ2-1, with TRBD2 matching 12 bases. V shed 8 bases and J 0 bases; nucleotides not matched to a gene: 11. The germline gives CDR1 MDHEN, CDR2 SYDVKM. The CDR3 totals 18 residues. The CDR3 DNA reads TGTGCCAGCTGCTGCCCGGGACTAGCGGGCTTCTCCTACAATGAGCAGTTCTTC. Translation gives CASCCPGLAGFSYNEQFF.